This note documents a single TCR beta chain sequence. Its target is not known. PCR involved 60 Vbeta and 13 Jbeta primers. Assay: immunoSEQ multiplex PCR; the TCRdb copy retains only in-frame clones and omits some. The sample records fewer than 200,000 clones, about 80% being singletons. Per the germline V gene, CDR1 is SGHNT and CDR2 is YYREEE (reference sequence). This CDR3 region has 15 residues. With 4 bases clipped from V and 4 bases from J, the junction kept 6 bases outside the gene matches. This entry comes from a study of cytomegalovirus exposure and HLA in healthy donors. Study results and caveats: Being indistinguishable, some V segments were excluded, TRBV6-2 and TRBV6-3 among them.

The V gene is TRBV5-4, the J gene TRBJ2-2; 8 positions agree with TRBD1. The sample taken for sequencing was PBMCs. The receptor was isolated from a young man in good health and CMV-seronegative. CDR3 region: CASSDRTGLTGELFF. The CDR3 bases are TGTGCCAGCAGCGACCGGACAGGGCTCACCGGGGAGCTGTTTTTT.